These 27 T cell receptor beta chains came from one sample sequenced in a study of T cells in women clearing cervical HPV infection. Clones were sequenced by immunoSEQ multiplex PCR, and TCRdb holds only the in-frame ones, with some missing. The sample spans 30,000 or so clones; the ten largest clones claim about 3.7%. Sequencing used blood buffy coat. These TCRs come from a woman between 18 and 75 years old with a cervical HPV16 infection that either progressed to CIN3+ or cleared (not recorded which).

About this clone itself: The CDR3 end lies 3 residues beyond the end of the read and is filled in from the germline J gene. This chain uses TRBV20-1 with TRBJ2-3, with 7 bases that match TRBD1. Germline CDR1 reads DFQATT; CDR2 reads SNEGSKA (reference sequence). The CDR3 has 13 amino acids. The J segment lost 4 bases and the V segment lost 3 bases, leaving 4 bases of the junction unmatched. This CDR3 reads CSARITGADTQYF. CDR3 bases read: TGCAGTGCTAGGATTACAGGGGCAGATACG.

Points on this clone: The read terminates 3 residues ahead of where the CDR3 ends, so the germline J gene completes it. The rearrangement links TRBV28 to TRBJ1-2, with D possibly matching TRBD1 (5 bases). The CDR3 contains 14 residues. Germline-derived CDR1 and CDR2 are MDHEN and SYDVKM. Trimming removed 7 bases at V and 2 bases at J, with 14 bases between. The CDR3 DNA, read in part, is TGTGCCAGCACCGTACAGGTTACCAACTATGGC. Its protein is CASTVQVTNYG. In full, the CDR3 reads CASTVQVTNYGYTF.

Comment on this clone: The read ends 3 residues before the CDR3 terminus; that terminus is restored from the germline J gene. V is TRBV19 and J is TRBJ2-2; TRBD1 is a possible D gene (6 bases). This CDR3 is built from 15 residues. Germline CDR1 reads LNHDA; CDR2 reads SQIVND (reference sequence). This CDR3 is CASSPLGQLDEKLFF. Partial CDR3 DNA: TGTGCCAGTAGTCCCCTCGGACAGTTAGATGAAAAG.

On this clone: The CDR3 end is not reached by the read, which stops 3 residues before it; the germline J gene fills it in. The chain has TRBV7-2 and TRBJ2-1; 10 bases agree with TRBD2. The CDR3 length is 15 residues. Germline V CDR1 and CDR2: SGHTA, FQGNSA. V lost 3 bases, J lost 8 bases, and 7 bases stayed unmatched. The sequenced part of the CDR3 DNA is TGTGCCAGCAGCTTTCCAACTAGCGGGGTGGATGAG. As protein: CASSFPTSGVDE. The whole CDR3 protein reads CASSFPTSGVDEQFF.

For this clone: One junction end does not reproduce the germline sequence, and a read error may be involved. The CDR3 end falls 3 residues outside the read, so it is completed with the germline J gene. The chain carries TRBV29-1 and TRBJ2-3, with D perhaps matching TRBD1 or TRBD2 (5 bases each). The length of the CDR3 is 15 residues. Germline values: CDR1 SQVTM, CDR2 ANQGSEA. CDR3 bases read: TGCAGCGTAGCCGCTAGGGGAGAGGGTACAGAGACG. Translated: CSVAARGEGTET. The CDR3 in full is CSVAARGEGTETQYF.

Here the CDR3 reads CASSSYLAGGGNEQFF. Partial CDR3 DNA: TGCGCCAGCAGCTCCTATTTAGCGGGAGGGGGCAATGAG. V gene TRBV5-1 combines with J gene TRBJ2-1; TRBD2 matches at 11 bases. The read ends 3 residues before the CDR3 terminus; that terminus is restored from the germline J gene. V lost 3 bases and J lost 6; bases outside the gene matches: 8. Germline V lookup: CDR1 SGHRS, CDR2 YFSETQ. The CDR3 is made up of 16 amino acids.

Turning to this clone: Read data end 3 residues before the CDR3 end; the end is taken from the germline J gene. The chain uses TRBV30 and TRBJ2-4, with a possible D match to TRBD1 (6 bases). Germline CDR1 GTSNPN, CDR2 SVGIG (reference sequence). The CDR3 is made up of 14 amino acids. This chain's CDR3 is CAWSVKYPGQPQYF. CDR3 DNA (partial): TGTGCCTGGAGTGTAAAGTACCCTGGACAGCCT.

In regard to this clone: Read sequence stops 3 residues before the CDR3 end, and the germline J gene provides the missing end. J is TRBJ1-2 and V is TRBV18; D gene uncertain. This CDR3 is 14 amino acids long. CDR1 is KGHSH and CDR2 is LQKENI in the germline V gene. The sequenced part of the CDR3 DNA is TGTGCCAGCTCACCATATGGCGGGAATTACGAC. Translating it yields CASSPYGGNYD. The full CDR3 is CASSPYGGNYDYTF. Full variable domain (rest looked up from reference TRBV18 and TRBJ1-2): NAGVMQNPRHLVRRRGQEARLRCSPMKGHSHVYWYRQLPEEGLKFMVYLQKENIIDESGMPKERFSAEFPKEGPSILRIQQVVRGDSAAYFCASSPYGGNYDYTFGSGTRLTVV.

Worth noting for this clone: Sequencing ends 3 residues short of the CDR3 end; the germline J gene provides the rest. This chain uses TRBV7-2 with TRBJ1-2; D ambiguous. The CDR3 consists of 14 residues. Germline CDR1 is SGHTA and CDR2 is FQGNSA. The CDR3 bases that were read are TGTGCCAGCAGCTTAGTTGGCGGGTCCTACGAC. Its protein product is CASSLVGGSYD. The CDR3 reads in full as CASSLVGGSYDYTF.

Note on this clone: The CDR3 end lies 3 residues beyond the end of the read and is filled in from the germline J gene. This rearrangement joins TRBV18 to TRBJ1-1; D gene ambiguous. The germline V and J ends were trimmed by 3 bases and 2 bases, with 7 bases remaining between them. Germline-derived CDR1 and CDR2 are KGHSH and LQKENI. The CDR3 covers 13 residues. The CDR3: CASSPQVNTEAFF. Partial CDR3 DNA: TGTGCCAGCTCACCGCAGGTAAACACTGAA.

To note about this clone: Sequencing ends 3 residues short of the CDR3 end; the germline J gene provides the rest. The rearrangement links TRBV5-6 to TRBJ2-1; 8 nucleotides align to TRBD2. Trimming took 1 base from V and 2 from J; bases not matched to a gene: 2. The germline gives CDR1 SGHDT, CDR2 YYEEEE. The CDR3 is 15 amino acids. Incomplete CDR3 DNA: TGTGCCAGCAGCTTGACTAGCGGCCCCTACAATGAG. This codes for CASSLTSGPYNE. The CDR3 as a whole reads CASSLTSGPYNEQFF.

Regarding this clone: The DNA ends 3 residues before the CDR3 does, and the rest of the CDR3 is filled in from the germline J gene. The chain joins TRBV6-2 or TRBV6-3 to TRBJ1-6, with 11 bases fitting TRBD1. The CDR3 runs to 17 residues. Losses at the gene ends were 5 bases for V and 7 bases for J; bases not matched to a gene: 10. CDR1 is MNHEY and CDR2 is SVGEGT in the germline V gene. The CDR3 bases that were read are TGTGCCAGCAGTCCCACCCTGGACAGGGGGCGAAATTCACCC. Its protein is CASSPTLDRGRNSP. The full CDR3 protein reads CASSPTLDRGRNSPLHF.

Regarding this clone: From the germline J gene comes the end of the CDR3, since the read stops 3 residues before it. This rearrangement joins TRBV2 to TRBJ2-3; tentative D call: TRBD1 (5 bases). Trimming removed 4 bases from V and 8 bases from J, with 13 bases in between. Germline-derived CDR1 and CDR2 are SNHLY and FYNNEI. This CDR3 is built from 13 residues. The DNA read from the CDR3 is TGTGCCAGCAGTGGGGCAGGGAAGGGTACG. Encoded protein: CASSGAGKGT. The whole CDR3 protein reads CASSGAGKGTQYF.

As for this clone: Read data end 3 residues before the CDR3 end; the end is taken from the germline J gene. This chain links TRBV5-1 with TRBJ2-2; tentatively, D is TRBD2 (6 bases). This CDR3 has 16 amino acids. Trimming left V 4 bases short and J 0 bases short, with 13 bases between. Looked up from germline, CDR1 is SGHRS and CDR2 is YFSETQ. The sequenced part of the CDR3 DNA is TGCGCCAGCAGCCCCCCCCGGGACTCGAACACCGGGGAG. Its protein is CASSPPRDSNTGE. The full CDR3 reads CASSPPRDSNTGELFF.

In regard to this clone: The read falls 3 residues short of the CDR3 end, and the missing part is taken from the germline J gene. The chain uses TRBV7-2 and TRBJ1-2, with a tentative D call TRBD1 (5 bases). Germline V gives CDR1 SGHTA, CDR2 FQGNSA. The CDR3 runs 14 residues. The CDR3 protein is CASSSLAGTYDYTF. Incomplete CDR3 DNA: TGTGCCAGCAGCTCACTAGCGGGGACCTACGAC.

As for this clone: The read halts 3 residues ahead of the CDR3 end, with the missing end drawn from the germline J gene. V gene TRBV20-1 combines with J gene TRBJ2-5; possible D gene TRBD1, 5 bases. There are 14 residues in the CDR3. CDR1 DFQATT and CDR2 SNEGSKA come from the germline V gene (reference sequence). CDR3: CSARESWGTDTQYF. The covered CDR3 bases are TGCAGTGCTAGGGAGAGCTGGGGCACAGATACC.

Remarks on this clone: The missing CDR3 end, 3 residues past where the read stops, is filled in from the germline J gene. The chain employs TRBV7-9 and TRBJ2-4; perhaps TRBD1 as D (5 bases). This CDR3 comprises 14 residues. From germline, CDR1 is SEHNR and CDR2 FQNEAQ (reference sequence). The sequenced part of the CDR3 DNA is TGTGCCAGCAGCTTAGGCGACAGTAGCTATGGT. It codes for CASSLGDSSYG. The full CDR3 protein reads CASSLGDSSYGQYF.

Note on this clone: The CDR3 end falls 3 residues outside the read, so it is completed with the germline J gene. The chain joins TRBV19 to TRBJ2-5; TRBD1 might be the D (8 bases). There are 17 residues in the CDR3. Trimming took off 6 bases at V and 2 bases at J, with 22 bases between the two ends. Germline V gene data show CDR1 as LNHDA and CDR2 as SQIVND (reference sequence). The CDR3 bases that were read are TGTGCCAGTAGCCCTCCCAGGGGGCGGGAGTTACAAGAGACC. Its protein is CASSPPRGRELQET. From start to end, the CDR3 is CASSPPRGRELQETQYF. The full variable domain, its missing parts supplied by reference TRBV19 and TRBJ2-5, is DGGITQSPKYLFRKEGQNVTLSCEQNLNHDAMYWYRQDPGQGLRLIYYSQIVNDFQKGDIAEGYSVSREKKESFPLTVTSAQKNPTAFYLCASSPPRGRELQETQYFGPGTRLLVL.

Remarks on this clone: The DNA ends 3 residues before the CDR3 does, and the rest of the CDR3 is filled in from the germline J gene. The V call is TRBV7-3, the J call TRBJ2-3; 9 bases are a match to TRBD2. The CDR3 runs 16 residues. With 5 bases clipped from V and 5 bases from J, the junction kept 11 bases outside the gene matches. Germline V gives CDR1 SGHTA, CDR2 FQGTGA. CDR3: CASSALAGGSIDTQYF. The part of the CDR3 DNA that was read is TGTGCCAGCAGCGCTCTTGCGGGAGGGTCGATAGATACG.

The sequenced CDR3 bases are TGTGCCAGCAGCCCTTGGACAGGGTCTAGCACAGATACG. Translated, it gives CASSPWTGSSTDT. Given in full, the CDR3 is CASSPWTGSSTDTQYF. The chain employs TRBV7-3 and TRBJ2-3; 8 nucleotides agree with TRBD1. The CDR3 end falls 3 residues outside the read, so it is completed with the germline J gene. Unmatched junction bases numbered 7, after V lost 5 bases and J lost 0 bases. Germline-derived CDR1 and CDR2 are SGHTA and FQGTGA. This CDR3 contains 16 residues.

Of note for this clone: The CDR3 goes on 3 residues after the read ends, and that part is filled in from the germline J gene. The rearrangement uses TRBV20-1 and TRBJ2-3; TRBD2 aligns across 10 bases. CDR3 length: 16 amino acids. The V and J ends lost 2 bases and 5 bases, in that order; junction bases with no gene match: 10. Germline assignment: CDR1 DFQATT and CDR2 SNEGSKA (reference sequence). CDR3 sequence: CSARSPASGSLDTQYF. The CDR3 bases that were read are TGCAGTGCTAGATCTCCGGCTAGCGGGAGTCTAGATACG.

To note about this clone: The CDR3 is cut off 3 residues early in the read; its end comes from the germline J gene. J is TRBJ2-7 and V is TRBV4-2; 7 bases agree with TRBD2. This CDR3 comprises 16 residues. V lost 0 bases, J lost 2 bases, and 7 bases stayed unmatched. Per germline, CDR1 LGHNA and CDR2 YNFKEQ. Here the CDR3 reads CASSQDSSGNPYEQYF. The part of the CDR3 DNA that was read is TGTGCCAGCAGCCAAGATTCTAGCGGTAACCCCTACGAG.

Worth noting for this clone: The CDR3 end falls 3 residues outside the read, so it is completed with the germline J gene. The rearrangement uses TRBV5-1 and TRBJ1-5, with 7 bases aligning to TRBD1. In germline, CDR1 is SGHRS, CDR2 YFSETQ. This CDR3 contains 16 residues. V shed 5 bases and J 7 bases; nucleotides not matched to a gene: 15. The covered CDR3 bases are TGCGCCAGCAGGGGGTTGGGTTCACAGGGGACGCAGCCC. It encodes CASRGLGSQGTQP. The CDR3 in its entirety is CASRGLGSQGTQPQHF.

Details on this clone: The read gets to within 3 residues of the CDR3 end, and the germline J gene fills in the rest. This sequence joins TRBV3-1 (or the pseudogene TRBV3-2) and TRBJ2-3, with D possibly matching TRBD1 (6 bases). Trimming stripped 4 bases from V and 0 bases from J, with 17 bases between. Germline V gene data show CDR1 as LGHDT and CDR2 as YNNKEL (reference sequence). The CDR3 has 17 amino acids. CDR3 protein: CASSRIRRDISTDTQYF. Incomplete CDR3 DNA: TGTGCCAGCAGCCGCATACGCCGGGACATAAGCACAGATACG.

Remarks on this clone: The read finishes 3 residues shy of the CDR3 end, and the germline J gene is used to complete it. The chain joins TRBV7-3 to TRBJ2-5; 15 nucleotides line up with TRBD2. V gave up 2 bases and J gave up 4 bases; unmatched junction bases: 5. The CDR3 has 17 residues. Per germline, CDR1 SGHTA and CDR2 FQGTGA. CDR3 sequence: CASSLGTSGRTGETQYF. Partial CDR3 DNA: TGTGCCAGCAGCTTAGGGACTAGCGGGAGGACTGGAGAGACC.

About this clone: The read terminates 3 residues before the CDR3 end, so the remaining end is supplied by the germline J gene. This chain uses TRBV2 with TRBJ2-7, with a tentative D call TRBD2 (6 bases). This CDR3 is 14 amino acids long. The V gene's germline CDR1 is SNHLY and CDR2 FYNNEI. The ends were cut back, 10 bases at V and 0 bases at J, with 16 bases in the middle. CDR3 DNA (partial): TGTGCCACCAAGAGTATAGCGGACTCCTACGAG. It codes for CATKSIADSYE. The complete CDR3 reads CATKSIADSYEQYF. The whole variable domain, remainder taken from reference TRBV2 and TRBJ2-7, is EPEVTQTPSHQVTQMGQEVILRCVPISNHLYFYWYRQILGQKVEFLVSFYNNEISEKSEIFDDQFSVERPDGSNFTLKIRSTKLEDSAMYFCATKSIADSYEQYFGPGTRLTVT.

With regard to this clone: With the read ending 3 residues before the CDR3 end, the germline J gene is used to fill in that end. The rearrangement links TRBV20-1 to TRBJ2-2, with D possibly TRBD2 on 6 matching bases. Germline CDR1 DFQATT, CDR2 SNEGSKA (reference sequence). Trimming pared 6 bases from V and 4 bases from J, leaving 21 bases between. The length of the CDR3 is 16 residues. Partial CDR3 DNA: TGCAGTGCCAACGGACCACTAGCAGTTTCCACCGGGGAG. Translated: CSANGPLAVSTGE. The full-length CDR3 reads as CSANGPLAVSTGELFF.